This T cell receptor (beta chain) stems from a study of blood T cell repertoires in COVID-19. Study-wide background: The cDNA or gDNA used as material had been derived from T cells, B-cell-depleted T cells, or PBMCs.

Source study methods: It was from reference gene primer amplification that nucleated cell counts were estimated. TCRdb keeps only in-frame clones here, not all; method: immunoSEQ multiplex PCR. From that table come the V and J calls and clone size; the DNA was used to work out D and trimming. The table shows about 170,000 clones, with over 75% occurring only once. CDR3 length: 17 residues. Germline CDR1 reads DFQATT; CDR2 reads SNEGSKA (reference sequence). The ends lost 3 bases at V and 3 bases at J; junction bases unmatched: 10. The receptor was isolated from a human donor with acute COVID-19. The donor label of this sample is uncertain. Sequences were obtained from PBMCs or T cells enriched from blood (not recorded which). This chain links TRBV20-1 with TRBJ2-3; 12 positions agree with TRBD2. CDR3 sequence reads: CSASMLAGGPRTDTQYF. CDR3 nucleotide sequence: TGCAGTGCTAGTATGCTAGCGGGGGGGCCTCGGACAGATACGCAGTATTTT.